This TCR beta chain was sequenced for a study of shared clonotypes between healthy human individuals. This table comes from immunoSEQ multiplex PCR, and its TCRdb copy is limited to in-frame clones, with some not included. This repertoire shows about 1 million clones, under 80% found once; its top ten account for about 1.5%. The TCR comes from a young man in good health. Material for sequencing was memory CD4+ T cells sorted from blood. Subset reported: CD45RA-negative fraction.

The DNA of the CDR3 is TGCAGCGCCCGGACTAGCGGGGGAACAGATACGCAGTATTTT. Amino acids: CSARTSGGTDTQYF. The chain combines TRBV29-1 with TRBJ2-3; 13 bases align to TRBD2. V shed 7 bases, J shed 3 bases, and the junction held 4 bases outside the gene matches. This CDR3 region has 14 residues. Germline CDR1 SQVTM, CDR2 ANQGSEA.